This TCR beta chain was retrieved from a study of blood T cell repertoires in COVID-19. The overall study: Italy, Spain and the United States were the sources of the convalescent and acute COVID-19 samples. T cells, B-cell-depleted T cells, or PBMCs supplied cDNA or gDNA.

Under the authors' procedure: Reference gene primer amplification gave estimated nucleated cell counts. Only in-frame clones appear in the TCRdb table, and some are missing; sequencing was by immunoSEQ multiplex PCR. Clone size and the V and J calls come from that table; the DNA yielded D and trimming. The data contain approximately 280,000 clones, about 89% of them singletons. The trim removed 0 bases at V and 3 bases at J, leaving 0 bases unmatched. The germline V gene has CDR1 SGHRS and CDR2 YFSETQ. CDR3 length equals 14 residues. Material for sequencing was peripheral blood. The rearrangement joins TRBV5-1 to TRBJ2-5, with 9 bases matching TRBD2. This receptor was identified in a man over 45 with acute or convalescent COVID-19. CDR3 in amino acids: CASSLASGEETQYF. The CDR3 bases are TGCGCCAGCAGCTTGGCTAGCGGGGAAGAGACCCAGTACTTC.